This T cell receptor (beta chain) was sequenced in a study of T cell changes during pregnancy in multiple sclerosis (dated by TCRdb to the late 2010s). For the study in its entirety: In women with multiple sclerosis, the researchers looked at how the T cell repertoire shifted as pregnancy progressed.

Library prep was done by the immunoSEQ multiplex PCR assay. TCRdb retrieved this table from immuneACCESS and kept in-frame rearrangements only. Not all clones are present; in checked studies, unresolved V genes account for under half, and no reason is known for the remainder. For this sample the table gives approximately 44,000 clones, of which roughly 91% were detected only once. Together, the top ten hold around 0.5% of the sample. V is cut by 0 bases and J by 8 bases, and the space between the germline ends is 17 bases. The CDR3 holds 16 amino acids from the cysteine to the phenylalanine. Just the 48-base CDR3 DNA is kept, in frame starting at base 1. The CDR1 and CDR2 encoded by the germline V gene are MNHNS and SASEGT. With respect to this clone: Its antigen is currently not known. Base qualities are not provided; no much larger clone lies one nucleotide away.

This specimen was CD4+ T cells from peripheral blood mononuclear cells, taken in the first trimester of pregnancy. The sequence joins TRBV6-1 to TRBJ2-4, with TRBD1 tentatively as D gene (6 bases match). This receptor was identified in a female donor with multiple sclerosis, enrolled in a pregnancy study. The nucleotide sequence is TGTGCCAGCAGTGAAGCGCCAGGGTTTGAGGGGGACATTCAGTACTTC. Its protein product is CASSEAPGFEGDIQYF.